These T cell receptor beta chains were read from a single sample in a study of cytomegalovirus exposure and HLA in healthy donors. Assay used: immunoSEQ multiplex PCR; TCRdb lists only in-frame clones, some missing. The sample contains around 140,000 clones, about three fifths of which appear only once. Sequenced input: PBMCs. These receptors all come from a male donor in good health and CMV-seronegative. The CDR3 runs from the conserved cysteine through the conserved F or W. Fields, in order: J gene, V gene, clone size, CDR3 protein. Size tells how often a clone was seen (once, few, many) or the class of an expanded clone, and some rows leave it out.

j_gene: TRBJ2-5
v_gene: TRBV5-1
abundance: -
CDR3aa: CASSLAGVETQYF

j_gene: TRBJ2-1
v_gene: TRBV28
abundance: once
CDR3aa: CASSKLAGEYNEQFF

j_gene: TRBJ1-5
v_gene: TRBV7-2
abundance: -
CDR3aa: CASSLASRSNQPQHF

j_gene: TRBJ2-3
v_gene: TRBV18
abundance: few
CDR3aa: CASSPLGGGVTDTQYF

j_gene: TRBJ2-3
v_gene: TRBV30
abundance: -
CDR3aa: CAWSESARGTQYF

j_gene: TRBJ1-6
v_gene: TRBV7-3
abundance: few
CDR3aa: CASSFGGGTKNSPLHF

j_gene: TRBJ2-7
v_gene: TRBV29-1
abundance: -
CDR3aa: CSAETGRDEQYF

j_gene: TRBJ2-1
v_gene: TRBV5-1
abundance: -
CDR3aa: CASSLLHFDNEQFF

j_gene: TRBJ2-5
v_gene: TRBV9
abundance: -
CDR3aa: CASSDQGNQETQYF

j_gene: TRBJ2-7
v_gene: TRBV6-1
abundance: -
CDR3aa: CASSSLSGYEQYF

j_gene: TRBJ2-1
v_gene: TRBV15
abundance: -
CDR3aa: CATSRASFGAGGSNEQFF

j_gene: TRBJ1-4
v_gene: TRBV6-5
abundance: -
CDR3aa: CASSTYSRNEKLFF

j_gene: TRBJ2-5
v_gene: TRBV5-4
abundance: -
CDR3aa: CASRSRGGETQYF

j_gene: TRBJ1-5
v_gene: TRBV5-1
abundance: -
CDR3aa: CASSLDGRSNQPQHF

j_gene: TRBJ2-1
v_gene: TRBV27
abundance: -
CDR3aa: CASSLSRTGHREQFF

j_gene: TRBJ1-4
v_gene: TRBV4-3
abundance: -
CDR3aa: CASSQGVLIGEKLFF

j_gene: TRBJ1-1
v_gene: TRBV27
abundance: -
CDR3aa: CASSWGGANPEAFF

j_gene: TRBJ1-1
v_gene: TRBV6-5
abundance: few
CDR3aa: CASSRTGGNTEAFF

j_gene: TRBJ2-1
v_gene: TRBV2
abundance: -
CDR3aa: CASSAGTVAPAEQFF

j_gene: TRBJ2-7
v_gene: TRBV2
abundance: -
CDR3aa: CASSEGQGIEQYF

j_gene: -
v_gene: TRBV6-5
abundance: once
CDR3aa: CASSPLAGPYEQYF

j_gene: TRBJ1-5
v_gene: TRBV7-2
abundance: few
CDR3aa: CASSPLGGRQPQHF

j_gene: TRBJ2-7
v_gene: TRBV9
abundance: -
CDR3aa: CASSLAGVGEQYF

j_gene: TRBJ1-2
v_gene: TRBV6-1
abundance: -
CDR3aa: CASSEATGTANYGYTF

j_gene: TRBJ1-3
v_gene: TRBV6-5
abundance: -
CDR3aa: CASSYSKTTGNTIYF

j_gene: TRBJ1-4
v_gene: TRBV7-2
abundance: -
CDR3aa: CASSPQGSYSGKLFF

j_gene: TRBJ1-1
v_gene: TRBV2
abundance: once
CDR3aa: CACTGGTEAFF

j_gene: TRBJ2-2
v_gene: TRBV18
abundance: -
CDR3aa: CASSPGTGLAGELFF

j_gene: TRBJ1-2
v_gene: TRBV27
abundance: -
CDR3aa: CASSLSWGDGEGYTF

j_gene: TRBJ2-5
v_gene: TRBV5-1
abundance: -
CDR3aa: CASSLGGGGDQETQYF

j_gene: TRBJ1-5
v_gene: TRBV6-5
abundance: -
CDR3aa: CASSYGQFDQPQHF

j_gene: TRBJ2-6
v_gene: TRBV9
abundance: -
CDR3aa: CASSVVDGSQASGANVLTF

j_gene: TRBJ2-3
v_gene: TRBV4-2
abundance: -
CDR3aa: CASSQLTSGGASDTQYF

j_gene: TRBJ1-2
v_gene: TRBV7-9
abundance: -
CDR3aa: CASSARGYRGPIGYTF

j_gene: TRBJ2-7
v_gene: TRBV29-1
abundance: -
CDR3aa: CSVADRGYEQYF

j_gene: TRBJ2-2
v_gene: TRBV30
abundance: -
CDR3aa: CAWSGQGARAGELFF

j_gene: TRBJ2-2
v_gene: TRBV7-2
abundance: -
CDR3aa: CASSFSPERVRFGELFF

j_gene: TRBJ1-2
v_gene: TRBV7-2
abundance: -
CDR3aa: CASSLGGQASYGYTF

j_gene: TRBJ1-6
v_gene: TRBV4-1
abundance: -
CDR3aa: CASSHTRDRAQGNSPLHF

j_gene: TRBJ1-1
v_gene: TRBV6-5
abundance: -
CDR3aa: CASSYRVGGKTEAFF

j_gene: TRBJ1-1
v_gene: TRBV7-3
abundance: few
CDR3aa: CASSTRGYDTEAFF

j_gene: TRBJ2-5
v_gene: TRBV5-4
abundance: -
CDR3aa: CASSRLAAETQYF

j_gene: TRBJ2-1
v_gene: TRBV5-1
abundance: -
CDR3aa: CASSLDRRTSGPSYNEQFF

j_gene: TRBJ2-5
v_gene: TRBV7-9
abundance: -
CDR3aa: CASSLDSQETQYF

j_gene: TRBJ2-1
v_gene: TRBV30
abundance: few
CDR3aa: CAWSLIAGASYNEQFF

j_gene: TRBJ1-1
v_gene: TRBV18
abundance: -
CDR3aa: CASSPPTGVDTEAFF

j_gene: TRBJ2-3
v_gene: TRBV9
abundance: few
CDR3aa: CASSVQGVPWDTQYF

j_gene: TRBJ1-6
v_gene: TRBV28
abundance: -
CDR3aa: CASSFKTVVLDSPLHF

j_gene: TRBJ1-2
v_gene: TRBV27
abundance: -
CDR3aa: CASSSAPGTGRYGYTF

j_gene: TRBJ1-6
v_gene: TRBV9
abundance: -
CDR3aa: CASRSDFINSPLHF

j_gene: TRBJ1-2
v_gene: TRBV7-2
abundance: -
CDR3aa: CASSPDRNPYGYTF